What follows are 28 T cell receptor beta chains derived from one specimen sequenced in a study of T-cell memory formation after mild COVID-19. TCRdb re-derived calls from the 5' RACE reads in MiXCR, one entry per CDR3 protein. The sample lists about 110,000 distinct CDR3 sequences; 17% were seen once. What was sequenced was PBMCs or a T cell subset sorted from them (not recorded which). These receptors originate from an adult woman who had mild COVID-19 (a few samples of this study predate the infection). Cell type and time point are not known.

The chain combines TRBV9 with TRBJ2-1; no firm D call. Per germline, CDR1 SGDLS and CDR2 YYNGEE. CDR3 size: 15 residues. V was clipped by 2 bases and J by 0 bases, with 9 bases between them. The CDR3 bases are TGTGCCAGCAGCGTCGGGTCGAGCTCCTACAATGAGCAGTTCTTC. Protein: CASSVGSSSYNEQFF.

This rearrangement joins TRBV7-2 to TRBJ2-1, with a weak D call TRBD1 (6 bases). Trimming took off 5 bases at V and 10 bases at J, with 18 bases between the two ends. In germline, CDR1 is SGHTA, CDR2 FQGNSA. The CDR3 length is 14 residues. The CDR3 coding sequence is TGTGCCAGCAGCGCCCCCTGGGGGCCGGGGGAGCAGTTCTTC. It encodes CASSAPWGPGEQFF.

DNA for the CDR3: TGTGCCAGCAGCTTAGAGCAGGGGCCCTCCTACGAGCAGTACTTC. This translates into CASSLEQGPSYEQYF. The J gene is TRBJ2-7, the V gene TRBV7-6; TRBD1 is a possible D gene (6 bases). The CDR3 has 15 residues. CDR1 SGHVS and CDR2 FNYEAQ come from the germline V gene. V lost 1 base and J lost 0, with 10 bases in between.

In this sample, this clonotype turned up a few times. The chain joins TRBV11-2 to TRBJ1-2; unclear D gene. This CDR3 contains 14 residues. Trimming removed 5 bases at V and 2 bases at J, with 12 bases between. Germline CDR1 is SGHAT and CDR2 is FQNNGV. CDR3 bases: TGTGCCAGCAGCCGACCCTCCCCCAACTATGGCTACACCTTC. Residues: CASSRPSPNYGYTF.

This clonotype was detected only a few times. V is TRBV11-3 and J is TRBJ2-1; weak D call: TRBD1 (6 bases). The CDR3 length is 15 residues. Trimming removed 6 bases from V and 6 bases from J, with 18 bases in between. Germline CDR1 is SGHNT and CDR2 is YENEEA. The CDR3 region has the DNA TGTGCCAGCAGTTTGCCTCAGGGGTCTCGCAATGAGCAGTTCTTC. Translating it yields CASSLPQGSRNEQFF.

This clonotype was observed a few times. The chain joins TRBV29-1 to TRBJ2-7; tentative D call: TRBD2 (6 bases). Trimming removed 5 bases at V and 3 bases at J, with 14 bases between. This CDR3 has 13 amino acids. Germline assignment: CDR1 SQVTM and CDR2 ANQGSEA. The CDR3 DNA follows: TGCAGCGTTATGGTGGCGGGGCACTACGAGCAGTACTTC. Its translation: CSVMVAGHYEQYF.

This clonotype occurred a few times. The chain carries TRBV7-6 and TRBJ2-7; perhaps TRBD2 as D (6 bases). Germline V gene data show CDR1 as SGHVS and CDR2 as FNYEAQ. The CDR3 runs 17 residues. The V and J ends lost 1 base and 4 bases respectively, with 20 bases between them. The CDR3 loop is CASSLGQPGFGGYEQYF. The CDR3 DNA reads TGTGCCAGCAGCTTAGGTCAGCCCGGGTTCGGAGGGTACGAGCAGTACTTC.

In this sample, this clonotype turned up a few times. This chain uses TRBV5-1 with TRBJ1-1, with 8 positions matching TRBD1. V was pared by 4 bases and J by 5 bases, with 7 bases of the junction left unmatched. The germline V gene has CDR1 SGHRS and CDR2 YFSETQ. The CDR3 is 14 residues long. The CDR3 is CASSPGTGGTEAFF. The CDR3, as DNA: TGCGCCAGCAGCCCCGGGACAGGAGGGACTGAAGCTTTCTTT.

This chain joins TRBV28 and TRBJ1-5, with D unresolved. The CDR3 sequence is 15 residues long. Germline CDR1 and CDR2: MDHEN and SYDVKM. The V gene lost 5 bases and the J gene lost 3 bases, with 14 bases spanning the gap. The CDR3 DNA reads TGTGCCAGCAGTACGGGCCCAACTTCCAATCAGCCCCAGCATTTT. This encodes CASSTGPTSNQPQHF.

This clonotype has only a few counts. The V and J genes are TRBV7-9 and TRBJ2-3; D is uncertain. Trimming stripped 2 bases from V and 3 bases from J, with 12 bases between. Germline V lookup: CDR1 SEHNR, CDR2 FQNEAQ (reference sequence). CDR3 length: 15 residues. The CDR3 sequence is CASSLPGSATDTQYF. For the CDR3, the DNA is TGTGCCAGCAGCTTACCAGGATCCGCAACAGATACGCAGTATTTT.

The sample holds a few counts of this clonotype. The chain recombines TRBV19 with TRBJ2-1; D is possibly TRBD1 (5 bases). There are 11 residues in the CDR3. Germline CDR1 is LNHDA and CDR2 is SQIVND (reference sequence). V lost 4 bases and J lost 11, with 9 bases in between. In DNA, the CDR3 is TGTGCCAGTAGTAAGACAGATAAGCAGTTCTTC. This translates into CASSKTDKQFF.

This rearrangement joins TRBV16 to TRBJ2-2; no firm D call. Per germline, CDR1 KGHSY and CDR2 FQNENV. The CDR3 is 14 amino acids. V gave up 2 bases and J gave up 1 base, with 5 bases separating them. The CDR3 is CASSQPLNTGELFF. DNA of the CDR3: TGTGCCAGCAGCCAACCGCTGAACACCGGGGAGCTGTTTTTT. Full variable domain (rest looked up from reference TRBV16 and TRBJ2-2): GEEVAQTPKHLVRGEGQKAKLYCAPIKGHSYVFWYQQVLKNEFKFLISFQNENVFDETGMPKERFSAKCLPNSPCSLEIQATKLEDSAVYFCASSQPLNTGELFFGEGSRLTVL.

A few counts support this clonotype. The genes are TRBV15 and TRBJ1-1; 9 bases agree with TRBD1. V shed 5 bases, J shed 1 base, and the junction held 5 bases outside the gene matches. CDR1 LNHNV and CDR2 YYDKDF come from the germline V gene (reference sequence). This CDR3 region has 15 residues. CDR3 nucleotide sequence: TGTGCCACCAGCCAAGGGGACAGGGAGAACACTGAAGCTTTCTTT. The encoded protein is CATSQGDRENTEAFF.

This clonotype has at least ten counts. The gene calls are TRBV4-1 and TRBJ1-1, with D possibly being TRBD1 (6 bases). V was trimmed by 2 bases and J by 6 bases, leaving 13 bases between them. This CDR3 region has 14 residues. Germline V gives CDR1 MGHRA, CDR2 YSYEKL. CDR3 sequence: CASSQLPGAAEAFF. In DNA, the CDR3 is TGCGCCAGCAGCCAATTACCAGGGGCGGCTGAAGCTTTCTTT.

The chain has TRBV7-6 and TRBJ1-1; tentatively, D is TRBD1 (6 bases). CDR3 length: 16 amino acids. Trimming removed 2 bases from V and 1 base from J, with 14 bases in between. Germline V gives CDR1 SGHVS, CDR2 FNYEAQ. CDR3: CASSLMAGESNTEAFF. DNA for the CDR3: TGTGCCAGCAGCTTAATGGCAGGGGAGTCGAACACTGAAGCTTTCTTT.

The chain employs TRBV7-2 and TRBJ2-3; D is possibly TRBD1 (6 bases). The germline gives CDR1 SGHTA, CDR2 FQGNSA. There are 16 residues in the CDR3. V lost 4 bases, J lost 2 bases, and 16 bases lay in between. This chain's CDR3 is CASSSPLDRVTDTQYF. The CDR3 DNA sequence: TGTGCCAGCAGCTCCCCCCTGGACAGAGTCACAGATACGCAGTATTTT. The full variable domain, with the rest looked up from reference TRBV7-2 and TRBJ2-3, is GAGVSQSPSNKVTEKGKDVELRCDPISGHTALYWYRQSLGQGLEFLIYFQGNSAPDKSGLPSDRFSAERTGGSVSTLTIQRTQQEDSAVYLCASSSPLDRVTDTQYFGPGTRLTVL.

The chain uses TRBV19 and TRBJ2-7; D perhaps matches TRBD1 (6 bases). CDR3 length equals 16 residues. CDR1 is LNHDA, CDR2 SQIVND, per germline (reference sequence). Trimming removed 0 bases at V and 6 bases at J, with 18 bases between. In DNA, the CDR3 is TGTGCCAGTAGTATAGATCTTGACAGGACCGCGGGCGAGCAGTACTTC. It translates to CASSIDLDRTAGEQYF.

This chain connects TRBV11-2 to TRBJ2-7; D might be TRBD2 (6 bases). The ends were cut back, 2 bases at V and 0 bases at J, with 11 bases in the middle. The CDR3 consists of 15 residues. Germline CDR1 SGHAT, CDR2 FQNNGV. In DNA form, the CDR3 reads TGTGCCAGCAGCTTAAGCCAGGAGGGCTCCTACGAGCAGTACTTC. Protein product: CASSLSQEGSYEQYF.

The V call is TRBV12-3 or TRBV12-4, the J call TRBJ2-7; TRBD1 matches at 9 bases. The V and J ends lost 5 bases and 1 base, in that order; junction bases with no gene match: 9. CDR3 length: 16 residues. In DNA form, the CDR3 reads TGTGCCAGCAGTCCATCTTGGGACAGGGAGTCCTACGAGCAGTACTTC. This gives the protein CASSPSWDRESYEQYF.

This clonotype turned up a few times. The chain is built from TRBV2 and TRBJ2-7; D is unresolved. This CDR3 comprises 15 residues. Germline assignment: CDR1 SNHLY and CDR2 FYNNEI. Trimming left V 0 bases short and J 2 bases short, with 11 bases between. CDR3 DNA: TGTGCCAGCAGTGAAGCGCTTTCGAGGCCCTACGAGCAGTACTTC. This sequence encodes CASSEALSRPYEQYF.

This chain connects TRBV23-1 to TRBJ1-1; D unclear. TRBV23-1 is an ORF, with its function uncertain. V lost 8 bases and J 0 bases, leaving 13 bases between the germline ends. The CDR3 totals 14 residues. CDR3 bases: TGCGCCAGCGGGAGGCAGAAGATGAACACTGAAGCTTTCTTT. Protein sequence: CASGRQKMNTEAFF.

In its sample, this clonotype was seen a few times. The CDR3 coding sequence is TGTGCCAGCAGCTCCTCCCCAAGGACAGGGCTCAATCAGCCCCAGCATTTT. Its protein product is CASSSSPRTGLNQPQHF. The chain has TRBV7-8 and TRBJ1-5; TRBD1 aligns across 8 bases. The CDR3 is 17 residues long. V trimming: 4 bases; J trimming: 3 bases; junction bases outside the gene matches: 11. Germline CDR1 SGHVS, CDR2 FQNEAQ. Supplemented by reference TRBV7-8 and TRBJ1-5, the full variable domain reads GAGVSQSPRYKVAKRGQDVALRCDPISGHVSLFWYQQALGQGPEFLTYFQNEAQLDKSGLPSDRFFAERPEGSVSTLKIQRTQQEDSAVYLCASSSSPRTGLNQPQHFGDGTRLSIL.

The CDR3 sequence is CASSLAGRQLGDTQYF. In DNA, the CDR3 is TGCGCCAGCAGCTTGGCCGGGAGACAGCTGGGAGATACGCAGTATTTT. This rearrangement joins TRBV5-1 to TRBJ2-3, with D possibly being TRBD2 (6 bases). The CDR3 runs 16 residues. The V end lost 0 bases, the J end lost 5 bases, and 16 bases lay between the germline ends. Germline values: CDR1 SGHRS, CDR2 YFSETQ.

This clonotype was detected a few times. The CDR3 region has the DNA TGTGCCAGCAGCTTGACGAGAGGACAGGGAGATTCACCCCTCCACTTT. Translating gives CASSLTRGQGDSPLHF. The chain combines TRBV13 with TRBJ1-6, with 8 positions matching TRBD1. With V trimmed by 3 bases and J by 8 bases, 9 bases remained unmatched. In germline, CDR1 is PRHDT, CDR2 FYEKMQ (reference sequence). This CDR3 region has 16 residues.

This clonotype was counted only a few times. The rearrangement links TRBV6-5 to TRBJ2-7, with 8 nucleotides matching TRBD1. With V trimmed by 5 bases and J by 5 bases, 8 bases remained unmatched. Germline lookup yields CDR1 MNHEY and CDR2 SVGAGI. The CDR3 loop spans 14 amino acids. CDR3 coding DNA: TGTGCCAGCAGTATAGGACAGGGTCAAAACGAGCAGTACTTC. It yields the protein CASSIGQGQNEQYF.

This clonotype was seen only a few times. This chain's CDR3 is CASSLDSRDRGLDTQYF. For the CDR3, the DNA is TGTGCCAGCAGCTTAGATTCCCGGGACAGGGGGCTCGATACGCAGTATTTT. The V gene is TRBV7-6, the J gene TRBJ2-3; TRBD1 matches at 12 bases. Losses at the gene ends were 1 base for V and 6 bases for J; bases not matched to a gene: 8. CDR1 is SGHVS, CDR2 FNYEAQ, per germline. This CDR3 region has 17 residues.

This clonotype was counted between two and nine times. V usage is TRBV4-3 and J usage is TRBJ2-7; D tentatively fits TRBD1 or TRBD2 (5 bases each). The CDR3 is 16 residues long. Trimming left V 2 bases short and J 6 bases short, with 20 bases between. The germline gives CDR1 LGHNA, CDR2 YSLEER. CDR3 region: CASSQITWDGFLEQYF. The CDR3 DNA is TGCGCCAGCAGCCAAATAACCTGGGACGGATTCCTCGAGCAGTACTTC.

This clonotype was detected only a few times. The genes are TRBV6-6 and TRBJ2-5, with D hard to call. There are 13 residues in the CDR3. The germline V gene encodes CDR1 MNHNY and CDR2 SVGAGI (reference sequence). V was pared by 5 bases and J by 0 bases, with 7 bases between. Here the CDR3 reads CASSKADQETQYF. Here the CDR3 DNA reads TGTGCCAGCAGTAAGGCAGACCAAGAGACCCAGTACTTC.